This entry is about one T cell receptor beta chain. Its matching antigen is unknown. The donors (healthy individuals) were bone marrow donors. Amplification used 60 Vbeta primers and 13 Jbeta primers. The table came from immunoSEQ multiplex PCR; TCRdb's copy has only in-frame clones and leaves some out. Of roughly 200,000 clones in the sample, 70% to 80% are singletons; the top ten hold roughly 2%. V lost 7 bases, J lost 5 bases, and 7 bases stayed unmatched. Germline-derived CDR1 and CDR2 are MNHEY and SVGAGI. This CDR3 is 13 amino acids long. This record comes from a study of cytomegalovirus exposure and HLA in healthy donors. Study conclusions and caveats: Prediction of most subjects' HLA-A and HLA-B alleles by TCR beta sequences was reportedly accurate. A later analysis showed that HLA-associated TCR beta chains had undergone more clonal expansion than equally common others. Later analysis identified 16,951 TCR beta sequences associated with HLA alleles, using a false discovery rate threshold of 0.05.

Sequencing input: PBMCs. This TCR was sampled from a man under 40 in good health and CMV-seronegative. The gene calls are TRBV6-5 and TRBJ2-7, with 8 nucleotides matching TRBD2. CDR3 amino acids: CASKAGESHEQYF. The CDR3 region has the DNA TGTGCCAGCAAAGCGGGAGAGTCCCACGAGCAGTACTTC.